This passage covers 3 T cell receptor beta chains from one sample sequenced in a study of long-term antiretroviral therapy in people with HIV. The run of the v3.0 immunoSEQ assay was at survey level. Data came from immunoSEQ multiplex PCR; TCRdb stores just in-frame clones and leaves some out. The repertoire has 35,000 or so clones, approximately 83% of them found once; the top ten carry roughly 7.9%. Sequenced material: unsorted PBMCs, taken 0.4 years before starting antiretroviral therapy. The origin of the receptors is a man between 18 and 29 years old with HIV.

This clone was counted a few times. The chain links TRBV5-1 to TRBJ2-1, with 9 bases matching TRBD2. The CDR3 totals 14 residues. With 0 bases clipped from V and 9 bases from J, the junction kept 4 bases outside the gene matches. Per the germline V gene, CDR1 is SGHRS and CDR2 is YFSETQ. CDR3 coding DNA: TGCGCCAGCAGCTTGGTGGCGGGGGGGCCTGAGCAGTTCTTC. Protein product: CASSLVAGGPEQFF.

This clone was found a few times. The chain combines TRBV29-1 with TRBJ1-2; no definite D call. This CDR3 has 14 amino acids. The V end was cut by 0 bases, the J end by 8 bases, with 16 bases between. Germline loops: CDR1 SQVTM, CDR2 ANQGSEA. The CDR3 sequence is CSVEDRKGPGGYTF. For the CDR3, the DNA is TGCAGCGTTGAAGATCGTAAAGGGCCGGGGGGCTACACCTTC.

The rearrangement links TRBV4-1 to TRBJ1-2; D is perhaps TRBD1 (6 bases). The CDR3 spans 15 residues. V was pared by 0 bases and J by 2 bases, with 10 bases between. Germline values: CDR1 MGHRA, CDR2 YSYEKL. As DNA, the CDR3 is TGCGCCAGCAGCCAAGAACGGGGGCTCAACTATGGCTACACCTTC. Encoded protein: CASSQERGLNYGYTF.